This TCR beta chain was identified in a study of low-dose radiotherapy and immunotherapy resistance in tumors (dated by TCRdb to between 2022 and 2023). Turning to the overall study: In Cohort 1, 0.5 Gy per fraction was delivered every 2 weeks, and a total PTV dose of 6.5 Gy was prescribed. Cohort 2 received 1 Gy per fraction every two weeks, with a total of 13 Gy over 26 weeks. Nivolumab was administered intravenously as a 240 mg flat dose every two weeks, and ipilimumab was administered intravenously at 1 mg/kg every six weeks. Cyclophosphamide 200 mg/m2 was given intravenously every two weeks, one day before each radiation and immunotherapy administration. Starting on cycle 1 day 1, patients took 300 mg of aspirin by mouth once daily for four cycles. Randomization of trial participants into treatment groups was not performed. The translational analysis covered eight patients: three from the first dose cohort and the first five from the second dose cohort.

The germline V gene specifies SGHAT as CDR1 and FQNNGV as CDR2. Cut back by 3 bases and 7 bases, the V and J ends lie 16 bases apart. The CDR3 goes from the cysteine to the phenylalanine over 14 residues. Solely the CDR3 DNA is kept, with 42 bases framed from the first base. To make first-strand cDNA, Superscript III was used along with a set of TRAV- and TRBV-specific primers so that both the TCRalpha and TCRbeta chains were covered. An approximately 19-cycle PCR with Phusion amplified the TCRs, pairing a constant-region primer with the adapter that was attached to the V primers. The isolated mRNA was amplified using the MessageAmp II aRNA Amplification Kit, with in vitro transcription performed for approximately 16 hours at 37 degrees C. mRNA for TCR sequencing was isolated with the Dynabeads mRNA DIRECT Purification Kit. A second roughly 25-cycle Phusion PCR added indexed Illumina adapters, and products were purified with AMPure XP beads. Deep sequencing of the TCRalpha and TCRbeta libraries was carried out on an Illumina MiniSeq instrument. Per the original workflow: Using custom Perl scripts, TCR sequences that encoded the same protein were pooled, out-of-frame sequences were dropped, and the abundance of each clonotype was calculated. Any TCR sequence backed by just one read was left out of the analysis. Shannon entropy, Gini index, clonality, richness, and the frequency of TCRs shared between repertoires were included as repertoire metrics. TCRdb's own reprocessing of the public reads used fastp at Q25 and MiXCR and kept productive beta chains. Identical CDR3 protein sequences are pooled into one entry, listed with their most common genes and DNA. What appears here as the V and J calls and clone size reflects TCRdb's work, not the paper's. This sample comprises 39,000 or so distinct CDR3 sequences, less than 25% of them detected only once. The leading ten clones occupy 9.2% of the sample.

A note on this clonotype: Its recognized antigen is unknown. No much larger clone is present one base from it, and per-base qualities are unavailable.

The time point label here, explained by the study, means: after trial treatment. The sample's treatment or condition label, decoded: LDRT plus nivolumab, ipilimumab, low-dose cyclophosphamide and aspirin (RACIN trial). The donors took part in RACIN, a single-arm, phase I, dose-escalation trial that combined nivolumab, ipilimumab, aspirin, low-dose cyclophosphamide and low-dose radiotherapy. Patients were eligible if they had advanced solid tumors that were TIL-negative. This material consisted of PBMCs, taken after low-dose radiotherapy plus immunotherapy. The chain couples TRBV11-2 to TRBJ2-7; D gene: possibly TRBD2, on 7 matching bases. This clonotype was sampled from a female donor with ovarian cancer. The sequence in DNA is TGTGCCAGCAGCTTGACAGGTATAGCGGGTGAGCAGTACTTC. This codes for CASSLTGIAGEQYF.